The clone carrying this T cell receptor (beta chain) has a handful of counts. The treatment is: randomized to nivolumab then ipilimumab (arm A) or the reverse (arm B). These data belong to a study of sequential checkpoint blockade in melanoma. The length of the CDR3 is 12 residues. Germline CDR1 is WSHSY and CDR2 is SAAADI. Trimming left V 5 bases short and J 3 bases short, with 4 bases between. Libraries were prepared by immunoSEQ multiplex PCR; TCRdb keeps only in-frame clonotypes and omits some of them. The table includes about 3,200 clones, roughly 20% detected once. This clonotype originated in a human donor with melanoma. The input for sequencing was tumor tissue (inferred from file names), taken from a patient given nivolumab and ipilimumab in sequence. This sequence joins TRBV10-2 and TRBJ2-2; D not resolved. DNA of the CDR3: TGCGCCAGCAGTACCGACACCGGGGAGCTGTTTTTT. It encodes CASSTDTGELFF.